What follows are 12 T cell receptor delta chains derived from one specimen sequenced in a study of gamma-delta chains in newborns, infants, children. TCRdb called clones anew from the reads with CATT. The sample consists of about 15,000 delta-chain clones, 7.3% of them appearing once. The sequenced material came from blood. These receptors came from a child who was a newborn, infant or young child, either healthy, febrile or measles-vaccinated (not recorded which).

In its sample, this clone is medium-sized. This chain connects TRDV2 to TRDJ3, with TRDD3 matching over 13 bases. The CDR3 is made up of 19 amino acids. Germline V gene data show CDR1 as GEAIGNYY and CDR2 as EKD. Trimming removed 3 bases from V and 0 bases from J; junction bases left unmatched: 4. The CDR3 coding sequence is TGTGCCTGTGACGTACTGGGGGATACGGGCTCCTGGGACACCCGACAGATGTTTTTC. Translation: CACDVLGDTGSWDTRQMFF.

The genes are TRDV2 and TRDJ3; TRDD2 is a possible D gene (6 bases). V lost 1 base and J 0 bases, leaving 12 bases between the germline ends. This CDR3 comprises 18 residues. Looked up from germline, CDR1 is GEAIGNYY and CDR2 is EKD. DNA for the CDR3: TGTGCCTGTGACACTCTCCTTCCGAGCTCCTGGGACACCCGACAGATGTTTTTC. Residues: CACDTLLPSSWDTRQMFF.

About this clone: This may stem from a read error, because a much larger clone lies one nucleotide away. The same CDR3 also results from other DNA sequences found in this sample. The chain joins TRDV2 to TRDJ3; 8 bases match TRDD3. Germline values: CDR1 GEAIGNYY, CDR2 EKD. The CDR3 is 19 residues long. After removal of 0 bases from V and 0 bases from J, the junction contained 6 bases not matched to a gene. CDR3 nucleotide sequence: TGTGCCTGTGACACCGTACTGGGGGTAAGCTCCTGGGACACCCGACAGATGTTTTTC. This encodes CACDTVLGVSSWDTRQMFF.

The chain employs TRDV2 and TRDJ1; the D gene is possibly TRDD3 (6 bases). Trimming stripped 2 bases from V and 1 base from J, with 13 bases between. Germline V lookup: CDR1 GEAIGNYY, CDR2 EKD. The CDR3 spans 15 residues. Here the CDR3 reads CACDILGACTDKLIF. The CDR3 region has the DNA TGTGCCTGTGACATATTGGGGGCATGCACCGATAAACTCATCTTT.

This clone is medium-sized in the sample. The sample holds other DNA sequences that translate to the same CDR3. CDR3 protein: CACDTWGLTAQLFF. DNA of the CDR3: TGTGCCTGTGACACCTGGGGTTTGACAGCACAACTCTTCTTT. The rearrangement joins TRDV2 to TRDJ2; D may be TRDD3 (5 bases). This CDR3 is 14 amino acids long. Germline assignment: CDR1 GEAIGNYY and CDR2 EKD. V was clipped by 0 bases and J by 1 base, with 5 bases between them.

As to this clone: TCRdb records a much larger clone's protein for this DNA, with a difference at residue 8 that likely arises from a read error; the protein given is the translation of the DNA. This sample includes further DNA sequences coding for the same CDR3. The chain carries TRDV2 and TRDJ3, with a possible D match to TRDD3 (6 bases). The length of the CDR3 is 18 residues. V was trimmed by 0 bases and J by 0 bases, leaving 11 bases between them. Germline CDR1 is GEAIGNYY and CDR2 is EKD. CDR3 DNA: TGTGCCTGTGACACCTGGGGGCTCAGCTCCTGGGACACCCGACAGATGTTTTTC. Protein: CACDTWGLSSWDTRQMFF.

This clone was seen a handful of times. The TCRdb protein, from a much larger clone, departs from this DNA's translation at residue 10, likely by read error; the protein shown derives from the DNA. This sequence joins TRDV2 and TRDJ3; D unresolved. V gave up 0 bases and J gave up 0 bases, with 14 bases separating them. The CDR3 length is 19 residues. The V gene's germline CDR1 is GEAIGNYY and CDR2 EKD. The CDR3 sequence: CACDTVVGSVSWDTRQMFF. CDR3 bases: TGTGCCTGTGACACCGTGGTGGGTTCGGTCTCCTGGGACACCCGACAGATGTTTTTC.

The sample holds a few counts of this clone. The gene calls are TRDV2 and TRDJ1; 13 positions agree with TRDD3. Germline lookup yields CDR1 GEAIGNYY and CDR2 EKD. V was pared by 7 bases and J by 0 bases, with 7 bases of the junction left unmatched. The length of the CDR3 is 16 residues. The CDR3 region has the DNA TGTGCCTGGACTGGGGGATACGCCGGGTACACCGATAAACTCATCTTT. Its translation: CAWTGGYAGYTDKLIF.

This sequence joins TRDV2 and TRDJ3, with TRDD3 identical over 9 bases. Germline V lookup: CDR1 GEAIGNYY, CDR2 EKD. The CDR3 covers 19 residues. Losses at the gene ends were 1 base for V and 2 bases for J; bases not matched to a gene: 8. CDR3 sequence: CACDTVAGGSPWDTRQMFF. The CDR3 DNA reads TGTGCCTGTGACACGGTGGCTGGGGGATCCCCCTGGGACACCCGACAGATGTTTTTC.

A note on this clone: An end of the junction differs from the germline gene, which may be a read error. The CDR3 protein is CARDTWGLIGSWDTRQMFF. The CDR3 DNA is TGTGCCCGTGACACCTGGGGGCTCATAGGCTCCTGGGACACCCGACAGATGTTTTTC. This chain connects TRDV2 to TRDJ3; 7 bases are shared with TRDD3. Germline V gene data show CDR1 as GEAIGNYY and CDR2 as EKD. The CDR3 is 19 residues long.

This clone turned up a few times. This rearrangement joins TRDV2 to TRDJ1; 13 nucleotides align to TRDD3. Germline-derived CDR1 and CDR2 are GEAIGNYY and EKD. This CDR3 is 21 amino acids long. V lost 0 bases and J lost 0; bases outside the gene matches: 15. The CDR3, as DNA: TGTGCCTGTGACACCTTACTGGGGGATACGGTACCTAACTCGTACACCGATAAACTCATCTTT. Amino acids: CACDTLLGDTVPNSYTDKLIF.

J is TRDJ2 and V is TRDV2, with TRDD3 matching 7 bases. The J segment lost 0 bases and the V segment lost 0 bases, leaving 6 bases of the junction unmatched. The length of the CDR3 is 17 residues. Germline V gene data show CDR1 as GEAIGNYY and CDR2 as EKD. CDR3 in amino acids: CACDTVLGKPLTAQLFF. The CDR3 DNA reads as TGTGCCTGTGACACCGTACTGGGGAAGCCTTTGACAGCACAACTCTTCTTT.